This T cell receptor (beta chain) came from a study of B cell selection in AIRE deficiency. Sorting defined conventional CD4 T cells as CD4+CD127+. Control samples were from healthy, unrelated donors. Profiling relied on immunoSEQ multiplex PCR, and the TCRdb table lists in-frame clones only, not all of them. Of about 24,000 clones listed, about 95% are singletons. Sequenced: CD4+CD127+ conventional T cells sorted from PBMCs. The TCR sequence derives from a human donor in good health.

The CDR3 DNA sequence: TGTGCCAGCAGCCCAAAGGGACAGGGTCGCACAGATACGCAGTATTTT. Its protein is CASSPKGQGRTDTQYF. This sequence joins TRBV7-3 and TRBJ2-3; TRBD1 aligns across 9 bases. The CDR3 is 16 residues long. J lost 1 base, V lost 5 bases, and 7 bases had no gene match. Germline CDR1 reads SGHTA; CDR2 reads FQGTGA.